The source of this T cell receptor (beta chain) is a study of T cell responses to AZD1222 COVID-19 vaccine. Whole-study results and caveats: After the peak T cell response, and only then, were repertoires sampled. Unmutated variant regions reportedly attract nearly half of all spike-specific TCRs.

About this clone itself: Its target is not known. Other DNA sequences in the sample encode the same CDR3.

Profiling relied on immunoSEQ multiplex PCR, and the TCRdb table lists in-frame clones only, not all of them. The data contain 90,000 to 150,000 clones, less than 90% of them singletons. The CDR3 loop spans 14 amino acids. From germline, CDR1 is LGHDT and CDR2 YNNKEL (reference sequence). With 0 bases removed from V and 4 bases from J, the gap between germline ends came to 10 bases. Sequences were derived from peripheral blood, sampled on day 0 of AZD1222 vaccination. This chain links TRBV3-1 (or the pseudogene TRBV3-2) with TRBJ2-7, with D possibly being TRBD1 or TRBD2 (5 bases each). The sequence was collected from an adult in good health. The CDR3 nucleotides read TGTGCCAGCAGCCAAGAATCAGGGAGTTACGAGCAGTACTTC. This sequence encodes CASSQESGSYEQYF.